This TCR beta chain was retrieved from a study of a mutant IDH1 vaccine in newly diagnosed glioma. Study in general: Vaccinations were initiated 4-6 weeks following radiotherapy alone, or were given together with temozolomide cycles. Treated patients had a mean age of 40.4 years and a sex split that was approximately 62% male and 37.5% female. Beforehand, treatment had been radiotherapy, temozolomide, or both; the majority received both.

As for time point: week 23, last vaccination. Alongside topical imiquimod, each dose of vaccine comprised 300 ug of mutant IDH1 20-mer peptide. The study enrolled donors with new WHO grade 3 or 4 IDH1-mutant, ATRX-lost astrocytomas. CDR3 length equals 16 residues. The V and J ends lost 3 bases and 5 bases, in that order; junction bases with no gene match: 9. The V gene's germline CDR1 is MGHDK and CDR2 SYGVNS. About this clone: What it binds is unknown.

Sequenced by immunoSEQ multiplex PCR; TCRdb stores in-frame clones only, minus some. The sample holds about 38,000 clones; around 81% are singletons and the top ten take 4.5% to 5.5%. Here the sequenced sample was PBMCs, taken from a glioma patient whose treatment included an IDH1 peptide vaccine. The chain uses TRBV25-1 and TRBJ2-5; 10 bases are shared with TRBD2. The source of this sequence is a man aged 35 to 55 with glioma. CDR3 nucleotide sequence: TGTGCCAGCAGTGAGGGCAGCGGGGGGGCCGGGGAGACCCAGTACTTC. Translation gives CASSEGSGGAGETQYF.